The rows below give T cell receptor beta chains drawn from one sample of a study of cytomegalovirus exposure and HLA in healthy donors. Libraries were prepared by immunoSEQ multiplex PCR; TCRdb keeps only in-frame clonotypes and omits some of them. The table has 150,000 to 250,000 clones, 65% to 80% seen once. Sequenced input: PBMCs. The receptors originated from a woman in her thirties in good health and CMV-seropositive. The CDR3 runs from the conserved cysteine through the conserved F or W. D genes are given only for firm matches. Clone size appears in some rows only: once, few, many, or a class for an expanded clone.

15	NA	TRBJ1-5	NA	TRBV19	CASTWSLDSNQPQHF	TGTGCCAGTACCTGGAGCCTCGATAGCAATCAGCCCCAGCATTTT
11	NA	TRBJ1-2	NA	TRBV20-1	CSAQRTGGYTF	TGCAGTGCTCAAAGGACGGGAGGCTACACCTTC
17	TRBD1	TRBJ1-4	once	TRBV4-3	CASSQRQGKVLGEKLFF	TGCGCCAGCAGCCAACGACAGGGGAAGGTCCTTGGTGAAAAACTGTTTTTT
13	NA	TRBJ2-3	NA	TRBV7-2	CASSLNLRDTQYF	TGTGCCAGCAGCTTAAATCTACGAGATACGCAGTATTTT
12	NA	TRBJ1-1	NA	TRBV5-1	CASRERGEGAFF	TGCGCCAGCAGAGAGCGGGGGGAGGGAGCTTTCTTT
15	NA	TRBJ1-1	NA	TRBV6-8	CASSTEDSMNTEAFF	TGTGCCAGCAGTACGGAGGACAGCATGAACACTGAAGCTTTCTTT
14	TRBD1	TRBJ1-2	NA	TRBV27	CASSLTGGNYGYTF	TGTGCCAGCAGTCTGACAGGGGGTAACTATGGCTACACCTTC
14	TRBD1	TRBJ2-7	NA	TRBV5-5	CASSLQDRFYEQYF	TGTGCCAGCAGCTTGCAGGACAGGTTTTACGAGCAGTACTTC
16	TRBD2	TRBJ2-2	NA	TRBV15	CATSRRRGGSPGELFF	TGTGCCACCAGCAGACGACGGGGGGGCAGTCCCGGGGAGCTGTTTTTT
14	NA	TRBJ2-1	NA	TRBV19	CASRPAGRYNEQFF	TGTGCCAGTAGGCCGGCGGGCCGGTACAATGAGCAGTTCTTC
15	TRBD1	TRBJ1-1	once	TRBV2	CASRATGTGVRGAFF	TGTGCCAGCAGGGCTACCGGGACAGGGGTCAGGGGAGCTTTCTTT
15	TRBD2	TRBJ2-3	NA	TRBV6-4	CASSKLAGRTDTQYF	TGTGCCAGCAGTAAACTAGCGGGGCGCACAGATACGCAGTATTTT
15	NA	TRBJ2-3	NA	TRBV5-4	CASSLPSRAPDTQYF	TGTGCCAGCAGCTTGCCCTCGAGGGCCCCCGATACGCAGTATTTT
14	NA	TRBJ2-3	NA	TRBV10-3	CAISVGGGTDTQYF	TGTGCCATCAGTGTAGGCGGAGGCACAGATACGCAGTATTTT
16	NA	TRBJ2-2	NA	TRBV28	CASRGPETANTGELFF	TGTGCCAGCAGGGGGCCCGAAACAGCGAACACCGGGGAGCTGTTTTTT
14	NA	TRBJ2-1	NA	TRBV4-2	CASSPRGCCNEQFF	TGTGCCAGCAGCCCCAGGGGTTGTTGCAATGAGCAGTTCTTC
16	NA	TRBJ1-1	NA	TRBV6-1	CASSATGITGNTEAFF	TGTGCCAGCAGTGCCACAGGGATAACGGGGAACACTGAAGCTTTCTTT
15	NA	TRBJ2-7	NA	TRBV5-1	CASSSRPAGSYEQYF	TGCGCCAGCAGCTCCAGACCTGCAGGCTCCTACGAGCAGTACTTC
16	TRBD2	TRBJ2-3	few	TRBV5-1	CASSRTSGGNTDTQYF	TGCGCCAGCAGCAGGACTAGCGGGGGGAACACAGATACGCAGTATTTT
14	NA	TRBJ2-7	NA	TRBV6-5	CASSLTLQPYEQYF	TGTGCCAGCAGTCTTACTTTACAGCCCTACGAGCAGTACTTC
16	TRBD2	TRBJ2-1	few	TRBV7-2	CASSSTGLAGENEQFF	TGTGCCAGCAGCTCAACGGGGCTAGCGGGAGAAAATGAGCAGTTCTTC
12	NA	TRBJ1-5	NA	TRBV6-5	CASSRGDQPQHF	TGTGCCAGCAGCAGGGGCGATCAGCCCCAGCATTTT
17	NA	TRBJ2-6	NA	TRBV2	CASSRDSGMSGANVLTF	TGTGCCAGCAGTCGGGATAGCGGAATGTCTGGGGCCAACGTCCTGACTTTC
16	TRBD2	TRBJ2-5	few	TRBV5-4	CASSFVAGGDKETQYF	TGTGCCAGCAGCTTCGTAGCGGGGGGGGATAAAGAGACCCAGTACTTC
13	TRBD1	TRBJ2-1	NA	TRBV7-8	CASRKTGGNEQLF	TGTGCCAGCAGAAAAACAGGGGGAAATGAGCAGCTCTTC
14	NA	TRBJ2-1	NA	TRBV7-8	CASSLIALVNEQFF	TGTGCCAGCAGCTTAATAGCCCTCGTCAATGAGCAGTTCTTC
14	NA	TRBJ1-2	NA	TRBV18	CASSPRVEFDGYTF	TGTGCCAGCTCACCGAGGGTAGAGTTTGATGGCTACACCTTC
15	NA	TRBJ1-5	NA	TRBV5-4	CASSLRGEGNQPQHF	TGTGCCAGCAGCTTAAGGGGCGAGGGCAATCAGCCCCAGCATTTT
16	NA	TRBJ1-2	NA	TRBV2	CASSENLGQVASGYTF	TGTGCCAGCAGTGAAAATTTGGGCCAGGTGGCTTCTGGCTACACCTTC
17	NA	TRBJ1-6	NA	TRBV4-1	CASSQGRDEPYNSPLHF	TGCGCCAGCAGCCAAGGGCGGGATGAGCCCTATAATTCACCCCTCCACTTT
12	NA	TRBJ1-1	NA	TRBV6-5	CASTSGETEAFF	TGTGCCAGCACCTCAGGGGAAACTGAAGCTTTCTTT
16	TRBD1	TRBJ1-5	once	TRBV6-5	CASSYSGTESDQPQHF	TGTGCCAGCAGTTACTCCGGGACAGAGAGCGATCAGCCCCAGCATTTT
19	TRBD2	TRBJ2-1	NA	TRBV5-6	CASTSRLTSGRFTYNEQFF	TGTGCCAGCACCTCCCGTCTGACTAGCGGGAGGTTCACCTACAATGAGCAGTTCTTC
15	TRBD1	TRBJ1-2	NA	TRBV5-1	CASSEWTGSNYGYTF	TGCGCCAGCAGCGAATGGACAGGTTCTAACTATGGCTACACCTTC
15	TRBD1	TRBJ2-3	NA	TRBV6-5	CASSSPGGFTDTQYF	TGTGCCAGCAGTTCCCCAGGGGGCTTCACAGATACGCAGTATTTT
15	NA	TRBJ1-6	NA	TRBV5-3	CARSPTGVVNSPLHF	TGTGCCAGAAGCCCTACAGGAGTAGTTAATTCACCCCTCCACTTT
13	NA	TRBJ2-3	once	TRBV18	CASSPQDTDTQYF	TGTGCCAGCTCACCCCAGGACACAGATACGCAGTATTTT
14	TRBD2	TRBJ2-1	NA	TRBV10-3	CGSGGTSAYNEQFF	TGTGGCAGCGGTGGGACTAGCGCCTACAATGAGCAGTTCTTC
16	NA	TRBJ1-3	NA	TRBV4-3	CASSQDVTGSGNTIYF	TGCGCCAGCAGCCAAGACGTTACAGGGTCTGGAAACACCATATATTTT
14	NA	TRBJ1-1	NA	TRBV27	CASRVTGMNTEAFF	TGTGCCAGCAGGGTTACAGGTATGAACACTGAAGCTTTCTTT
16	TRBD2	TRBJ2-2	NA	TRBV7-7	CASSLGTSPNTGELFF	TGTGCCAGCAGCTTAGGGACTAGCCCGAACACCGGGGAGCTGTTTTTT
14	NA	TRBJ2-6	NA	TRBV2	CASMRDSGANVLTF	TGTGCCAGCATGCGGGATTCTGGGGCCAACGTCCTGACTTTC
14	TRBD1	TRBJ2-7	NA	TRBV7-8	CASSSRAGGYEQYF	TGTGCCAGCAGCTCCCGGGCAGGGGGTTACGAGCAGTACTTC
16	TRBD2	TRBJ2-5	NA	TRBV5-1	CASSLGGLAGEETQYF	TGCGCCAGCAGCTTGGGGGGACTAGCGGGGGAAGAGACCCAGTACTTC
15	TRBD1	TRBJ2-1	once	TRBV9	CASSPRQGNYNEQFF	TGTGCCAGCAGCCCCCGACAGGGTAACTACAATGAGCAGTTCTTC
13	NA	TRBJ1-5	NA	TRBV7-8	CASSIQRDQPQHF	TGTGCCAGCAGCATCCAGCGGGATCAGCCCCAGCATTTT
15	TRBD1	TRBJ2-4	NA	TRBV6-6	CASSYRTGGENIQYF	TGTGCCAGCAGTTATAGGACAGGGGGAGAAAACATTCAGTACTTC